The source of this T cell receptor (beta chain) is a study of OX40 agonist ivuxolimab in advanced cancers. Study overall: Treatment of patients was with ivuxolimab, an agonistic anti-OX40 (CD134) antibody. Study results and caveats: Researchers did not establish what antigens the expanded peripheral T cells target. There was clonal expansion of CD4+ and CD8+ blood T cells by week 6 at 0.1 to 3.0 mg/kg.

V was pared by 2 bases and J by 5 bases, with 7 bases of the junction left unmatched. CDR1 is ENHRY and CDR2 is SYGVKD in the germline V gene. The CDR3 totals 15 residues. A remark on this clone: What it binds is unknown.

Here immunoSEQ multiplex PCR was the method, and the copy in TCRdb shows in-frame clones only, minus some. This sample yields 15,000 to 20,000 clones, of which roughly 88% are seen a single time; roughly 29% belongs to the top ten. The clonotype originates from an adult with an advanced solid tumor such as melanoma, head and neck, liver or kidney cancer. Sequencing used CD4+ or CD8+ T cells sorted from blood, obtained in a trial of the OX40 agonist ivuxolimab. The chain carries TRBV10-3 and TRBJ1-1; 8 nucleotides match TRBD1. The CDR3 loop reads CAISEPGGAGTEAFF. The CDR3 region has the DNA TGTGCCATCAGTGAGCCAGGGGGCGCGGGGACTGAAGCTTTCTTT.